Listed here are 14 T cell receptor beta chains from one sample, sequenced in a study of T-cell reconstitution after alpha-beta-depleted transplantation in children. TCRbeta library construction was performed incorporating unique molecular identifiers. TCRdb analysed the PCR reads with MiXCR anew, one entry per CDR3 protein. The sample has more than 400,000 distinct CDR3 sequences; over 40% are singletons. Material: PBMCs, obtained before TCRalphabeta/CD19-depleted stem cell transplant. All receptors come from a girl aged 2-15 years with aplastic anemia, due to receive a stem cell transplant.

This clonotype was counted ten times or more. The genes are TRBV28 and TRBJ2-2, with 9 bases fitting TRBD1. The CDR3 extends over 17 amino acids. The ends lost 3 bases at V and 0 bases at J; junction bases unmatched: 5. CDR1 is MDHEN, CDR2 SYDVKM, per germline. The CDR3 here is CASSFTGGYTNTGELFF. CDR3 sequence (DNA): TGTGCCAGCAGTTTTACAGGGGGCTATACGAACACCGGGGAGCTGTTTTTT.

V gene TRBV6-1 combines with J gene TRBJ1-5, with D unclear. Germline-derived CDR1 and CDR2 are MNHNS and SASEGT. The V gene lost 5 bases and the J gene lost 0 bases, with 14 bases spanning the gap. This CDR3 contains 16 residues. The CDR3 loop is CASSKKTEYSNQPQHF. Here the CDR3 DNA reads TGTGCCAGCAGTAAGAAGACCGAATATAGCAATCAGCCCCAGCATTTT.

In this sample, this clonotype turned up many times. V gene TRBV7-9 combines with J gene TRBJ1-1; D is unresolved. V lost 5 bases, J lost 0 bases, and 7 bases lay in between. Germline V CDR1 and CDR2: SEHNR, FQNEAQ (reference sequence). This CDR3 has 13 residues. This CDR3 is CASSEPLNTEAFF. The CDR3 DNA is TGTGCCAGCAGCGAGCCTTTGAACACTGAAGCTTTCTTT. The whole variable domain, filled in from reference TRBV7-9 and TRBJ1-1, reads DTGVSQNPRHKITKRGQNVTFRCDPISEHNRLYWYRQTLGQGPEFLTYFQNEAQLEKSRLLSDRFSAERPKGSFSTLEIQRTEQGDSAMYLCASSEPLNTEAFFGQGTRLTVV.

The gene calls are TRBV15 and TRBJ2-1; 13 positions match TRBD2. V lost 1 base, J lost 6 bases, and 12 bases stayed unmatched. CDR3 length: 19 amino acids. Germline lookup yields CDR1 LNHNV and CDR2 YYDKDF (reference sequence). CDR3 DNA sequence: TGTGCCACCAGCAGAGGTCAACTAGCGGGAGGGCCGGGTGCCAATGAGCAGTTCTTC. Translating gives CATSRGQLAGGPGANEQFF.

This clonotype has a single count. This sequence joins TRBV20-1 and TRBJ2-7; a weak D match, TRBD1 (6 bases). V was trimmed by 5 bases and J by 4 bases, leaving 24 bases between them. Germline V lookup: CDR1 DFQATT, CDR2 SNEGSKA (reference sequence). The CDR3 is 16 residues long. CDR3 in DNA: TGCAGTGCTCTCTTCCCGAGGAGGTCAGGGGTATACGAGCAGTACTTC. As protein: CSALFPRRSGVYEQYF.

The rearrangement joins TRBV10-2 to TRBJ1-2, with 7 bases matching TRBD1. Trimming took 6 bases from V and 2 from J; bases not matched to a gene: 9. Germline CDR1 and CDR2: WSHSY and SAAADI. The CDR3 totals 15 residues. This chain's CDR3 is CASRPRQGSNYGYTF. CDR3 bases: TGCGCCAGCAGGCCCCGACAGGGTTCGAACTATGGCTACACCTTC.

The chain employs TRBV12-3 or TRBV12-4 and TRBJ2-1; D is possibly TRBD2 (5 bases). The CDR3 extends over 18 amino acids. V was clipped by 3 bases and J by 2 bases, with 20 bases between them. This CDR3 is CASSLGLAGVLPYNEQFF. CDR3 DNA sequence: TGTGCCAGCAGTTTGGGTCTAGCCGGAGTATTACCCTACAATGAGCAGTTCTTC.

This chain connects TRBV5-1 to TRBJ2-4, with TRBD1 identical over 10 bases. The germline V gene has CDR1 SGHRS and CDR2 YFSETQ. CDR3 length equals 15 residues. With V trimmed by 2 bases and J by 7 bases, 6 bases remained unmatched. CDR3 sequence reads: CASSLQPGQGNIQYF. In DNA, the CDR3 is TGCGCCAGCAGCTTACAACCGGGACAGGGGAACATTCAGTACTTC.

The chain couples TRBV20-1 to TRBJ2-7, with 8 nucleotides matching TRBD2. V dropped 1 base and J dropped 4; count of bases not matched to a gene: 15. This CDR3 comprises 17 residues. Germline V gives CDR1 DFQATT, CDR2 SNEGSKA (reference sequence). Written as DNA, the CDR3 is TGCAGTGCTAGAGGAGGGGATAGCGGGACACCCTTTTACGAGCAGTACTTC. It specifies CSARGGDSGTPFYEQYF.

V gene TRBV12-3 or TRBV12-4 combines with J gene TRBJ1-1; TRBD1 might be the D (5 bases). This CDR3 is built from 14 residues. V was shortened by 6 bases and J by 4 bases, with 15 bases between the two germline ends. As DNA, the CDR3 is TGTGCCAGCAGACCCCAGGGCGGGGGCACTGAAGCTTTCTTT. Amino acid sequence: CASRPQGGGTEAFF.

This clonotype came up a few times. Here the CDR3 DNA reads TGCAGCGTTGGGAGCAACAGCAAAGGTGGCTACACCTTC. This encodes CSVGSNSKGGYTF. The chain carries TRBV29-1 and TRBJ1-2; D is unresolved. Between the trimmed V and J ends, which lost 4 bases and 7 bases, there was a span of 16 bases. The CDR3 sequence is 13 residues long. Germline CDR1 reads SQVTM; CDR2 reads ANQGSEA.

V is TRBV5-1 and J is TRBJ2-7; either TRBD1 or TRBD2 may fit D (6 bases each). The CDR3 is 14 amino acids. With 0 bases removed from V and 6 bases from J, the gap between germline ends came to 13 bases. CDR1 and CDR2 from the germline V gene are SGHRS and YFSETQ. CDR3 sequence reads: CASSLGDKGGEQYF. For the CDR3, the DNA is TGCGCCAGCAGCTTGGGGGACAAGGGGGGCGAGCAGTACTTC.

The CDR3 sequence is CASRSGTYYNEQFF. CDR3 sequence (DNA): TGTGCCAGTCGAAGCGGGACTTACTACAATGAGCAGTTCTTC. V is TRBV19 and J is TRBJ2-1; TRBD2 aligns across 7 bases. The CDR3 has 14 amino acids. Germline CDR1 LNHDA, CDR2 SQIVND (reference sequence). J was trimmed by 3 bases and V by 8 bases; bases with no gene match: 7.

This clonotype was counted many times. The chain combines TRBV3-1 with TRBJ2-3; 14 bases line up with TRBD2. Germline loops: CDR1 LGHDT, CDR2 YNNKEL (reference sequence). CDR3 length: 15 amino acids. The J segment lost 5 bases and the V segment lost 4 bases, leaving 2 bases of the junction unmatched. In DNA, the CDR3 is TGTGCCAGCAGCCGCGGACTAGCGGGAGGAGATACGCAGTATTTT. It specifies CASSRGLAGGDTQYF.